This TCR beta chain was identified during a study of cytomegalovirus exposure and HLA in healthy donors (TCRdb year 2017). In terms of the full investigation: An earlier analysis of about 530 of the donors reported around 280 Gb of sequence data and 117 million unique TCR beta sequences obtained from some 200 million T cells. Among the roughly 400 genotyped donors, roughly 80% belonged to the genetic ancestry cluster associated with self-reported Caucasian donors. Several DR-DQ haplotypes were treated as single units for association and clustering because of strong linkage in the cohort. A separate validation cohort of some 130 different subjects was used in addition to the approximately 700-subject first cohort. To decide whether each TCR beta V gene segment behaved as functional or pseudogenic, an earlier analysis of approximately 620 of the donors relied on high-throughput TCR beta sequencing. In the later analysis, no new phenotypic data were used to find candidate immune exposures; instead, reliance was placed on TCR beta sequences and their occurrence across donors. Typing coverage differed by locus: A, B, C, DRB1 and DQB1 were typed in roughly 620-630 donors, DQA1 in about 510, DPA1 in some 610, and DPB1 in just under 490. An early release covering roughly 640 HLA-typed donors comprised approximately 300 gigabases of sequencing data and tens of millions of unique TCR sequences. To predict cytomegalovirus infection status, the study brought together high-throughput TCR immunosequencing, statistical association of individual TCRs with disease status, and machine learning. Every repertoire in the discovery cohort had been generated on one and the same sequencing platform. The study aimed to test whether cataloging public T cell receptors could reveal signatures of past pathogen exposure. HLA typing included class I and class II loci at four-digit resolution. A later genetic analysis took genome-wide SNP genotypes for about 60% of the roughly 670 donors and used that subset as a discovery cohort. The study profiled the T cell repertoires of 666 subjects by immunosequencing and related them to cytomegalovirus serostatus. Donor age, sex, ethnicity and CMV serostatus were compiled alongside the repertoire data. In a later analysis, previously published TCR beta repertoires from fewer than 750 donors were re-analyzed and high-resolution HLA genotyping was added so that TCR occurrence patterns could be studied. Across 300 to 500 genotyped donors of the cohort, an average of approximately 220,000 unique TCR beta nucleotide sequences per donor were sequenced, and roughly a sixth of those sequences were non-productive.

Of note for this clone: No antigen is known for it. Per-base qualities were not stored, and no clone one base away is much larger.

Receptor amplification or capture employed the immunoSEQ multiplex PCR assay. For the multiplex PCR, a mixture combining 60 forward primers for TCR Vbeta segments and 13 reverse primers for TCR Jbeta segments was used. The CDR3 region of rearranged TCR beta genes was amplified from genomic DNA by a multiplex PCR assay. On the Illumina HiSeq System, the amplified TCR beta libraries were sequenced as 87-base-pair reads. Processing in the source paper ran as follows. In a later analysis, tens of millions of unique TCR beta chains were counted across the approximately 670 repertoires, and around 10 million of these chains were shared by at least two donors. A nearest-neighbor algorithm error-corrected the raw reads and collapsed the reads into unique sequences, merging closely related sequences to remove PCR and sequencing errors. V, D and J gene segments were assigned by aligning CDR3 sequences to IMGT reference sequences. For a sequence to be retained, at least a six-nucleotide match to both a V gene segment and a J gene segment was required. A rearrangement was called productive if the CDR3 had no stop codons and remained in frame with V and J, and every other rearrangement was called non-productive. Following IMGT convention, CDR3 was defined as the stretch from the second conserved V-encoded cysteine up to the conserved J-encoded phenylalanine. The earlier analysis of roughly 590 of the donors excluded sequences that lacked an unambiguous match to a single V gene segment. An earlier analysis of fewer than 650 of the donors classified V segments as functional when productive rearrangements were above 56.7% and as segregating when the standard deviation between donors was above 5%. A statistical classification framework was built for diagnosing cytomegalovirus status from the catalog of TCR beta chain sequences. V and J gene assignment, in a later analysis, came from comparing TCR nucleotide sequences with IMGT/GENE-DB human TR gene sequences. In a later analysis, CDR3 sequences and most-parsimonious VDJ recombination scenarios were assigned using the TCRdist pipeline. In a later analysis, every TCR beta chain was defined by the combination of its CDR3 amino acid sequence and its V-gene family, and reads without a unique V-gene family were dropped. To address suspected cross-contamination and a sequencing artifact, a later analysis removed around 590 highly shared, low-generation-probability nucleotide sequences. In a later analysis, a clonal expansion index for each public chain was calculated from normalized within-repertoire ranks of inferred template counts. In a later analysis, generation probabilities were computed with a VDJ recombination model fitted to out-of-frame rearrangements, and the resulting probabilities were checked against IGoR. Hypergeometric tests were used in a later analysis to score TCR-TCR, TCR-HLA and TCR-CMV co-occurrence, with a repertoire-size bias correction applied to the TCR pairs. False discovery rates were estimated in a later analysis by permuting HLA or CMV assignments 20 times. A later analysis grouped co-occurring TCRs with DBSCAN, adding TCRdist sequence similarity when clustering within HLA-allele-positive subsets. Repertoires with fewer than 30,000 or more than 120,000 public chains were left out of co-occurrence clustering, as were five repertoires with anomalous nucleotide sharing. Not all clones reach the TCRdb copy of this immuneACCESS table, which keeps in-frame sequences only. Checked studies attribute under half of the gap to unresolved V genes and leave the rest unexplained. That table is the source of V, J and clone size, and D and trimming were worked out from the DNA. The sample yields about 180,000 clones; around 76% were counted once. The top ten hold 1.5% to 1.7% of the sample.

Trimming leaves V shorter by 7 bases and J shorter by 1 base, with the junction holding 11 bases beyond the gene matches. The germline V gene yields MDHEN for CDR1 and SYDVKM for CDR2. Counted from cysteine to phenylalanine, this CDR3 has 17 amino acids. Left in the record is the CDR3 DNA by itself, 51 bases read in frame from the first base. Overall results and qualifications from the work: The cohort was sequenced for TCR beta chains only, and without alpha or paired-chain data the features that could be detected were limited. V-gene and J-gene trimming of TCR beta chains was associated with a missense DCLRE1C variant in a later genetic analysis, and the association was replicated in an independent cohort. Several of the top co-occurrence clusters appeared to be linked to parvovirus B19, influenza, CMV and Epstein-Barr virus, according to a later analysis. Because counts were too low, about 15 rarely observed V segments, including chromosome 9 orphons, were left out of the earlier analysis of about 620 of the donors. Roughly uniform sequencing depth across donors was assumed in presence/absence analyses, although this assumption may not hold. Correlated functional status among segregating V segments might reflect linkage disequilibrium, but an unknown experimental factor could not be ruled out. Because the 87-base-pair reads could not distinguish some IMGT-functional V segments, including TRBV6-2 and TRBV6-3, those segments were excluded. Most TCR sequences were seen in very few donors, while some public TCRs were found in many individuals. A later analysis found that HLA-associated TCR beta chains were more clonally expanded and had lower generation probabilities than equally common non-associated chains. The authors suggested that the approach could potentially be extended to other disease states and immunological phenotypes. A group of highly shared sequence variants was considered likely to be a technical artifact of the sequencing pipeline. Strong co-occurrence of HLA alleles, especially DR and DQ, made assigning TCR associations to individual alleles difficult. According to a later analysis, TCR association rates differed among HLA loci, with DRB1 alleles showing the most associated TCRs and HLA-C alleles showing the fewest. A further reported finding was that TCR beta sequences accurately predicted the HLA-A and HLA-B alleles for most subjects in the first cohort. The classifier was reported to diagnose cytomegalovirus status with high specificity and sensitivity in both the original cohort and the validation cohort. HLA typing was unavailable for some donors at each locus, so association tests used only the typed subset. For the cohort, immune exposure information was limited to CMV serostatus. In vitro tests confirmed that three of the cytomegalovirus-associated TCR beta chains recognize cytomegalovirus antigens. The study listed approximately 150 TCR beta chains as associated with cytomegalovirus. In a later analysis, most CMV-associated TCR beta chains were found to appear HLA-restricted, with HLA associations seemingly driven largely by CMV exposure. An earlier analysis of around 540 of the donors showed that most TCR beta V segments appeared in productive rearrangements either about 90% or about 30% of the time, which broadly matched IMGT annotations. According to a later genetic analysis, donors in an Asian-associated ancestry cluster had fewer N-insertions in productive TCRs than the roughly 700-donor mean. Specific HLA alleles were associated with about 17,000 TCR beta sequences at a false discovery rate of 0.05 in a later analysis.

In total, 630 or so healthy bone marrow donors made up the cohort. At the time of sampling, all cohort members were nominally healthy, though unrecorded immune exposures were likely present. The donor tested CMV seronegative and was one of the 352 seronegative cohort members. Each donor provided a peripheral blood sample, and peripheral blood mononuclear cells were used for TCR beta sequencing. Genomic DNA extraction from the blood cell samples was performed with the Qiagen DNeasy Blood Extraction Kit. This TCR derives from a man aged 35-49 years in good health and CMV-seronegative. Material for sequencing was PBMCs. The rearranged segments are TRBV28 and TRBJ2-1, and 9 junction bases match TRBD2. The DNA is TGTGCCAGCATCTCGGCGGGGGGGCTTTCGTCCTACAATGAGCAGTTCTTC. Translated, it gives CASISAGGLSSYNEQFF.